This T cell receptor (beta chain) was observed in a study of shared clonotypes between healthy human individuals. This clone was seen only once. Other DNA sequences in this sample translate to the same CDR3. Positive CCR7 selection of CD45RO-negative cells yielded the naive CD8 cells, and terminally differentiated effector memory CD45RA+ cells were excluded. Measured with immunoSEQ multiplex PCR; TCRdb has only the in-frame clones, and not every one. The sample consists of about 2.1 million clones, just under 95% of them appearing once. The origin of this receptor is a man between 18 and 29 years old in good health. Some clones in this sample may be carry-over from other donors' samples. Sequenced material: naive CD8+ T cells from PBMCs.

Here the CDR3 reads CASSPRGRYEQYF. The CDR3 region has the DNA TGTGCCAGCAGCCCCAGGGGCAGATACGAGCAGTACTTC. The J gene is TRBJ2-7, the V gene TRBV7-9; a weak D match, TRBD1 (6 bases). Germline V gene lookup returns CDR1 SEHNR and CDR2 FQNEAQ (reference sequence). This CDR3 contains 13 residues. The V end was cut by 5 bases, the J end by 4 bases, with 12 bases between.